What follows are 9 T cell receptor beta chains derived from one specimen sequenced in a study of a mutant IDH1 vaccine in newly diagnosed glioma. Method: immunoSEQ multiplex PCR; TCRdb's copy keeps in-frame clones and lacks some. In the table there are fewer than 50,000 clones, 75% to 85% of which are singletons. The sample's time point: baseline, week 1 (first vaccination visit). Regarding treatment: pre-vaccination baseline after standard-of-care therapy. The sequenced sample was PBMCs, obtained from a glioma patient treated with radiotherapy, temozolomide or both. These receptors all come from a middle-aged man with glioma. Some clones in this sample may be carry-over from other donors' samples.

This chain joins TRBV4-1 and TRBJ2-7; no reliable D call. The CDR3 consists of 15 residues. Germline CDR1 reads MGHRA; CDR2 reads YSYEKL. Trimming removed 0 bases from V and 1 base from J, with 10 bases in between. This chain's CDR3 is CASSQEAVPSYEQYF. CDR3 nucleotides: TGCGCCAGCAGCCAAGAGGCAGTACCTTCCTACGAGCAGTACTTC.

V is TRBV6-1 and J is TRBJ1-5, with D uncertain. With 8 bases removed from V and 1 base from J, the gap between germline ends came to 9 bases. Germline CDR1 MNHNS, CDR2 SASEGT. The CDR3 is made up of 13 amino acids. In DNA, the CDR3 is TGTGCCAGCTCCCGGGAGAGCAATCAGCCCCAGCATTTT. Protein: CASSRESNQPQHF.

The rearrangement joins TRBV5-4 to TRBJ2-2, with 14 bases fitting TRBD2. Germline assignment: CDR1 SGHNT and CDR2 YYREEE (reference sequence). Trimming removed 3 bases from V and 5 bases from J; junction bases left unmatched: 3. This CDR3 region has 16 residues. CDR3: CASSSGLAGGTGELFF. In DNA form, the CDR3 reads TGTGCCAGCAGCTCCGGACTAGCGGGGGGAACCGGGGAGCTGTTTTTT.

The chain couples TRBV19 to TRBJ2-5; 10 bases line up with TRBD1. The V gene end was trimmed by 1 base and the J gene end by 3 bases; junction bases not matched to a gene: 2. Looked up from germline, CDR1 is LNHDA and CDR2 is SQIVND (reference sequence). CDR3 size: 15 residues. The CDR3 region is CASSIGGQGEETQYF. CDR3 DNA sequence: TGTGCCAGTAGTATAGGTGGACAGGGGGAAGAGACCCAGTACTTC.

The V and J genes are TRBV6-6 and TRBJ1-1; possible D gene TRBD1, 6 bases. Between the trimmed V and J ends, which lost 8 bases and 1 base, there was a span of 17 bases. This CDR3 region has 15 residues. Germline V gene data show CDR1 as MNHNY and CDR2 as SVGAGI (reference sequence). The CDR3 DNA follows: TGTGCCAGCGATGGACGGAGGGACAAGAACACTGAAGCTTTCTTT. Amino acids: CASDGRRDKNTEAFF.

This clone was seen once. The chain links TRBV5-1 to TRBJ2-1, with D possibly matching TRBD2 (5 bases). V was pared by 2 bases and J by 8 bases, with 11 bases between. This CDR3 is built from 13 residues. Germline V gene sequence: CDR1 SGHRS, CDR2 YFSETQ. The CDR3 region is CASSFGGYDEQFF. The CDR3 DNA sequence: TGCGCCAGCAGCTTTGGCGGGTACGATGAGCAGTTCTTC.

The DNA of the CDR3 is TGTGCCTGGGGGCGGGGCCCGATCACTGAAGCTTTCTTT. Amino acids: CAWGRGPITEAFF. The V call is TRBV30, the J call TRBJ1-1, with D possibly matching TRBD1 (5 bases). The CDR3 has 13 residues. Trimming took off 5 bases at V and 4 bases at J, with 14 bases between the two ends. CDR1 and CDR2 from the germline V gene are GTSNPN and SVGIG (reference sequence).

The rearrangement links TRBV5-4 to TRBJ1-6; unclear D gene. Trimming removed 3 bases at V and 6 bases at J, with 7 bases between. The CDR3 contains 13 residues. Per the germline V gene, CDR1 is SGHNT and CDR2 is YYREEE (reference sequence). CDR3 sequence: CASSSEFNSPLHF. CDR3 in DNA: TGTGCCAGCAGCTCCGAATTTAATTCACCCCTCCACTTT.

Only a few counts were recorded for this clone. The chain carries TRBV16 and TRBJ1-5; D remains unclear. V lost 3 bases and J lost 0, with 9 bases in between. This CDR3 has 15 residues. Germline CDR1 and CDR2: KGHSY and FQNENV. CDR3 coding DNA: TGTGCCAGCAGCCAGGACGGGGATAGCAATCAGCCCCAGCATTTT. This encodes CASSQDGDSNQPQHF.